Included here is one T cell receptor (beta chain) sequence, with context. A read error may produce the germline difference seen at one junction end. This sample stems from a study of CD8 T cells in Susac syndrome. When the RNA was reverse transcribed, random hexamers were used with an input of roughly 0.45 to 1 ug. Amplification of TCR beta CDR3 across 54 Vbeta and 13 Jbeta was performed with immunoSEQ multiplex PCR. In TCRdb, the immunoSEQ multiplex PCR reads were re-called with MiXCR into one record per CDR3 protein. Here the sample spans 150,000 to 200,000 distinct CDR3 sequences, around 94% being singletons. This clonotype was sampled from a human donor in good health. Sequenced sample: CD4+ T cells from PBMCs.

The CDR3 region is CASKAGGLQGTQYF. In DNA, the CDR3 is TGTGCCAGTAAAGCGGGGGGGCTCCAAGGGACCCAGTACTTC. The rearrangement links TRBV25-1 to TRBJ2-5; 10 positions agree with TRBD2. The CDR3 spans 14 residues. Germline V gene lookup returns CDR1 MGHDK and CDR2 SYGVNS.